The T cell receptor (beta chain) described here comes from a study of shared clonotypes between healthy human individuals. Genomic DNA of unsorted samples came from tens of millions of PBMCs. TCRdb keeps only in-frame clones here, not all; method: immunoSEQ multiplex PCR. The table has about 490,000 clones, 70% to 80% seen once; the top ten hold approximately 12%. This clone was seen a handful of times. CDR3 length equals 11 residues. Trimming took off 2 bases at V and 2 bases at J, with 0 bases between the two ends. Germline V gene lookup returns CDR1 SGHTA and CDR2 FQGNSA. The material sequenced was PBMCs. J is TRBJ2-5 and V is TRBV7-2; D remains ambiguous. The sequence was obtained from a middle-aged woman in good health. Some clones in this sample may be carry-over from other donors' samples. The CDR3 is CASSLQETQYF. CDR3 DNA sequence: TGTGCCAGCAGCTTACAAGAGACCCAGTACTTC.